The 29 T cell receptor beta chains listed next were all sequenced from one sample in a study of shared clonotypes between healthy human individuals. The protocol was immunoSEQ multiplex PCR, while the TCRdb copy is restricted to in-frame clones and leaves out a portion. The sample includes approximately 240,000 clones, just over 65% of them seen just once. Sequenced: memory CD4+ T cells sorted from blood. Specified subset: CD45RA-negative fraction. These receptors were taken from a man between 25 and 39 years old in good health.

The chain has TRBV5-1 and TRBJ1-4; 9 bases line up with TRBD1. Germline V gene data show CDR1 as SGHRS and CDR2 as YFSETQ. This CDR3 has 15 amino acids. V lost 4 bases, J lost 5 bases, and 6 bases stayed unmatched. CDR3: CASSPTGGLNEKLFF. The CDR3, as DNA: TGCGCCAGCAGCCCGACAGGGGGTCTAAATGAAAAACTGTTTTTT.

The chain has TRBV7-3 and TRBJ2-5, with D perhaps matching TRBD2 (5 bases). Per germline, CDR1 SGHTA and CDR2 FQGTGA. The V gene lost 2 bases and the J gene lost 2 bases, with 9 bases spanning the gap. This CDR3 has 14 residues. CDR3 residues: CASSLGPGQETQYF. The DNA of the CDR3 is TGTGCCAGCAGCTTAGGCCCGGGGCAAGAGACCCAGTACTTC. Using reference TRBV7-3 and TRBJ2-5 for the parts outside the CDR3, the full variable domain is GAGVSQTPSNKVTEKGKYVELRCDPISGHTALYWYRQSLGQGPEFLIYFQGTGAADDSGLPNDRFFAVRPEGSVSTLKIQRTERGDSAVYLCASSLGPGQETQYFGPGTRLLVL.

This chain links TRBV5-4 with TRBJ1-1, with D hard to call. Trimming removed 4 bases at V and 1 base at J, with 5 bases between. The length of the CDR3 is 12 residues. CDR1 and CDR2 (germline): SGHNT, YYREEE (reference sequence). The CDR3 is CASSHRNTEAFF. The DNA of the CDR3 is TGTGCCAGCAGCCACCGGAACACTGAAGCTTTCTTT.

The gene calls are TRBV18 and TRBJ1-4; no firm D call. Germline V gene data show CDR1 as KGHSH and CDR2 as LQKENI. V dropped 1 base and J dropped 7 bases, with 10 bases sitting between them. The CDR3 runs 14 residues. The DNA for the CDR3 is TGTGCCAGCTCACCACAGGAGCGGGGTGAAAAACTGTTTTTT. Amino acids: CASSPQERGEKLFF.

The J gene is TRBJ1-3, the V gene TRBV28; D uncertain. From germline, CDR1 is MDHEN and CDR2 SYDVKM. V was cut by 4 bases and J by 0 bases, with 16 bases left in between. The CDR3 contains 17 residues. The CDR3 region has the DNA TGTGCCAGCAGTTCCCTACAAGGAGGGTACTCTGGAAACACCATATATTTT. Its protein is CASSSLQGGYSGNTIYF.

Of note for this clone: Other DNA variants within this sample encode the same CDR3. V is TRBV5-4 and J is TRBJ2-6, with D perhaps TRBD2 (5 bases). With 2 bases removed from V and 4 bases from J, the gap between germline ends came to 10 bases. The CDR3 contains 15 residues. Germline V gene data show CDR1 as SGHNT and CDR2 as YYREEE (reference sequence). The DNA for the CDR3 is TGTGCCAGCAGCTTAGAGGGATCCGGGGCCAACGTCCTGACTTTC. Translating gives CASSLEGSGANVLTF. The whole variable domain, filled in from reference TRBV5-4 and TRBJ2-6, reads ETGVTQSPTHLIKTRGQQVTLRCSSQSGHNTVSWYQQALGQGPQFIFQYYREEENGRGNFPPRFSGLQFPNYSSELNVNALELDDSALYLCASSLEGSGANVLTFGAGSRLTVL.

The chain recombines TRBV7-6 with TRBJ2-1; D may be TRBD2 (6 bases). There are 14 residues in the CDR3. Germline CDR1 SGHVS, CDR2 FNYEAQ. Trimming removed 5 bases at V and 4 bases at J, with 12 bases between. This CDR3 reads CASSRDWEYNEQFF. CDR3 DNA sequence: TGTGCCAGCAGCCGGGACTGGGAATACAATGAGCAGTTCTTC.

V gene TRBV5-1 combines with J gene TRBJ2-2, with 10 nucleotides matching TRBD2. With V trimmed by 4 bases and J by 5 bases, 8 bases remained unmatched. The CDR3 spans 16 residues. Germline loops: CDR1 SGHRS, CDR2 YFSETQ. The CDR3 is CASSPSLAGYTGELFF. The CDR3 region has the DNA TGCGCCAGCAGCCCCTCACTAGCGGGATATACCGGGGAGCTGTTTTTT.

The chain has TRBV6-1 and TRBJ2-2; TRBD1 might be the D (5 bases). There are 14 residues in the CDR3. Germline CDR1 is MNHNS and CDR2 is SASEGT. Trimming left V 6 bases short and J 2 bases short, with 10 bases between. CDR3 sequence (DNA): TGTGCCAGCAGCCCCAGGGCAAACACCGGGGAGCTGTTTTTT. This translates into CASSPRANTGELFF.

CDR3 nucleotide sequence: TGTGCCAGCAAGCGTAATGTCGGGAACACTGAAGCTTTCTTT. It codes for CASKRNVGNTEAFF. The chain links TRBV27 to TRBJ1-1; D gene ambiguous. V dropped 7 bases and J dropped 1 base, with 13 bases sitting between them. The CDR3 consists of 14 residues. Germline V gene lookup returns CDR1 MNHEY and CDR2 SMNVEV (reference sequence).

The chain carries TRBV7-8 and TRBJ1-3; maybe TRBD1 (5 bases). CDR1 SGHVS and CDR2 FQNEAQ come from the germline V gene. V lost 5 bases to trimming and J lost 4 bases, with 15 bases between them. The CDR3 covers 15 residues. CDR3 sequence reads: CASSPRRGTGNTIYF. The CDR3 DNA is TGTGCCAGCAGCCCACGTAGGGGTACAGGAAACACCATATATTTT. Together with reference TRBV7-8 and TRBJ1-3, the CDR3 gives the full variable domain: GAGVSQSPRYKVAKRGQDVALRCDPISGHVSLFWYQQALGQGPEFLTYFQNEAQLDKSGLPSDRFFAERPEGSVSTLKIQRTQQEDSAVYLCASSPRRGTGNTIYFGEGSWLTVV.

This chain uses TRBV9 with TRBJ2-1, with 15 bases lining up with TRBD2. CDR1 and CDR2 from the germline V gene are SGDLS and YYNGEE. V trimming: 3 bases; J trimming: 15 bases; junction bases outside the gene matches: 4. The CDR3 is 13 residues long. The CDR3 region is CASSGTSGRDRFF. The CDR3 bases are TGTGCCAGCAGCGGGACTAGCGGGAGGGACAGGTTCTTC.

This clone was observed a handful of times. The rearrangement uses TRBV10-3 and TRBJ2-7, with 9 bases lining up with TRBD1. This CDR3 contains 16 residues. Per the germline V gene, CDR1 is ENHRY and CDR2 is SYGVKD. V trimming: 3 bases; J trimming: 1 base; junction bases outside the gene matches: 7. CDR3 amino acids: CAISERGTGKSYEQYF. CDR3 nucleotides: TGTGCCATCAGTGAAAGGGGGACAGGGAAGTCCTACGAGCAGTACTTC.

This clone was picked up one time. This chain joins TRBV18 and TRBJ2-7; weak D call: TRBD2 (6 bases). With 6 bases removed from V and 1 base from J, the gap between germline ends came to 13 bases. Germline CDR1 is KGHSH and CDR2 is LQKENI. This CDR3 contains 14 residues. CDR3 sequence (DNA): TGTGCCAGCTCCCCGGGAGTCGCGTCCTACGAGCAGTACTTC. As protein: CASSPGVASYEQYF.

The V call is TRBV9, the J call TRBJ2-1, with TRBD1 matching over 9 bases. V lost 3 bases to trimming and J lost 4 bases; unmatched junction nucleotides: 8. Germline CDR1 and CDR2: SGDLS and YYNGEE. The CDR3 totals 16 residues. The CDR3 nucleotides read TGTGCCAGCAGCGCAACCGGGGACAGGGTGTACAATGAGCAGTTCTTC. This gives the protein CASSATGDRVYNEQFF.

The chain combines TRBV10-3 with TRBJ2-1; the match to TRBD1 covers 7 bases. The germline V gene encodes CDR1 ENHRY and CDR2 SYGVKD. The CDR3 contains 14 residues. The J segment lost 8 bases and the V segment lost 7 bases, leaving 11 bases of the junction unmatched. DNA for the CDR3: TGTGCCATCAAATGGGGACAGCCTAGGGATGAGCAGTTCTTC. Protein: CAIKWGQPRDEQFF.

This clone was observed a handful of times. The rearrangement joins TRBV14 to TRBJ2-7; D is unresolved. Trimming took off 8 bases at V and 6 bases at J, with 14 bases between the two ends. Germline V gene lookup returns CDR1 SGHDN and CDR2 FVKESK. The CDR3 runs to 12 residues. CDR3 coding DNA: TGTGCCAGCGGGCGTTGGGGAAGCGAGCAGTACTTC. Its protein is CASGRWGSEQYF.

J is TRBJ1-2 and V is TRBV7-9; maybe TRBD1 (5 bases). Trimming took off 5 bases at V and 10 bases at J, with 11 bases between the two ends. Looked up from germline, CDR1 is SEHNR and CDR2 is FQNEAQ (reference sequence). The CDR3 is 11 residues long. CDR3: CASSEGRDYTF. The CDR3 nucleotides are TGTGCCAGCAGCGAGGGACGTGACTACACCTTC.

The CDR3 is CASSQALPGNTGELFF. CDR3 in DNA: TGCGCCAGCAGCCAAGCTTTGCCGGGAAACACCGGGGAGCTGTTTTTT. V gene TRBV4-3 combines with J gene TRBJ2-2; TRBD2 might be the D (5 bases). CDR1 LGHNA and CDR2 YSLEER come from the germline V gene. This CDR3 contains 16 residues. The ends were cut back, 1 base at V and 2 bases at J, with 11 bases in the middle.

This rearrangement joins TRBV5-6 to TRBJ1-2, with 10 nucleotides matching TRBD1. CDR1 is SGHDT, CDR2 YYEEEE, per germline. The trim removed 4 bases at V and 3 bases at J, leaving 6 bases unmatched. This CDR3 contains 15 residues. CDR3 in amino acids: CASSARDRGYYGYTF. DNA of the CDR3: TGTGCCAGCAGCGCCCGGGACAGGGGATACTATGGCTACACCTTC.

The chain has TRBV7-4 and TRBJ2-1; D gene ambiguous. The germline V and J ends were trimmed by 5 bases and 6 bases, with 14 bases remaining between them. The CDR3 runs 14 residues. Germline V lookup: CDR1 SGHVT, CDR2 SQSDAQ. CDR3 region: CASSRPGVGNEQFF. The CDR3, as DNA: TGTGCCAGCAGCCGCCCTGGAGTGGGCAATGAGCAGTTCTTC.

The chain employs TRBV5-1 and TRBJ2-1, with 11 bases fitting TRBD2. Germline V gene sequence: CDR1 SGHRS, CDR2 YFSETQ. J lost 0 bases, V lost 4 bases, and 12 bases had no gene match. The CDR3 has 19 residues. CDR3 DNA sequence: TGCGCCAGCAGCCCCATCGGGACTAGCGGAGGGAGCTCCTACAATGAGCAGTTCTTC. Protein product: CASSPIGTSGGSSYNEQFF.

The rearrangement joins TRBV9 to TRBJ2-2; 11 bases fit TRBD2. Trimming removed 0 bases from V and 6 bases from J; junction bases left unmatched: 4. The CDR3 is 16 amino acids. Germline V gene sequence: CDR1 SGDLS, CDR2 YYNGEE. DNA of the CDR3: TGTGCCAGCAGCGTAGAAGTAGCGGGAGGGGCCGGGGAGCTGTTTTTT. Translating gives CASSVEVAGGAGELFF.

The CDR3 loop reads CASSYTGTSGSEQYF. CDR3 sequence (DNA): TGTGCCAGCAGTTACACGGGGACTAGCGGGAGCGAGCAGTACTTC. The V gene is TRBV6-6, the J gene TRBJ2-7; TRBD2 aligns across 14 bases. The V gene's germline CDR1 is MNHNY and CDR2 SVGAGI (reference sequence). V shed 2 bases and J 6 bases; nucleotides not matched to a gene: 3. There are 15 residues in the CDR3.

The gene calls are TRBV5-1 and TRBJ1-1, with D hard to call. From germline, CDR1 is SGHRS and CDR2 YFSETQ. The CDR3 runs 15 residues. Trimming removed 4 bases from V and 0 bases from J, with 13 bases in between. The CDR3 region is CASSDDRNLNTEAFF. CDR3 in DNA: TGCGCCAGCAGCGACGACCGGAACTTGAACACTGAAGCTTTCTTT.

The gene calls are TRBV5-1 and TRBJ1-1; 8 bases line up with TRBD1. The germline V gene has CDR1 SGHRS and CDR2 YFSETQ. This CDR3 has 14 residues. V shed 4 bases, J shed 7 bases, and the junction held 9 bases outside the gene matches. This CDR3 reads CASSKGQGAFEAFF. The DNA for the CDR3 is TGCGCCAGCAGCAAAGGACAGGGTGCATTTGAAGCTTTCTTT.

The chain couples TRBV5-1 to TRBJ2-2; 9 bases fit TRBD1. CDR3 length: 13 residues. Germline lookup yields CDR1 SGHRS and CDR2 YFSETQ. The trim removed 6 bases at V and 6 bases at J, leaving 3 bases unmatched. CDR3 sequence (DNA): TGCGCCAGCATGAGACAGGGGGCCGGGGAGCTGTTTTTT. Translating it yields CASMRQGAGELFF.

This clone was found a few times. The chain recombines TRBV18 with TRBJ2-3, with 7 bases identical to TRBD2. Germline CDR1 is KGHSH and CDR2 is LQKENI. The CDR3 sequence is 16 residues long. V lost 3 bases, J lost 4 bases, and 10 bases stayed unmatched. The chain's CDR3 is CASSPIGLGFADTQYF. The CDR3 region has the DNA TGTGCCAGCTCACCTATTGGACTAGGATTCGCAGATACGCAGTATTTT.

The chain is built from TRBV7-9 and TRBJ2-5; tentatively, D is TRBD1 (6 bases). The CDR3 totals 16 residues. CDR1 SEHNR and CDR2 FQNEAQ come from the germline V gene (reference sequence). Trimming removed 4 bases from V and 1 base from J, with 16 bases in between. The CDR3 protein is CASSSRQELPQETQYF. Written as DNA, the CDR3 is TGTGCCAGCAGCTCCCGACAGGAGCTACCCCAAGAGACCCAGTACTTC.